These T cell receptor beta chains were read from a single sample in a study of blood T cell repertoires in COVID-19. The assay was immunoSEQ multiplex PCR, and TCRdb's table has in-frame clones only and misses some. The data contain around 100,000 clones, approximately 90% of them seen just once; the ten biggest clones take up 0.85% to 1%. The sequenced material came from peripheral blood. The receptors stem from a man in his 60s with acute or convalescent COVID-19. The CDR3 runs from the conserved cysteine through the conserved F or W. The order of the fields is V gene, J gene, D gene, clone size, CDR3 DNA, CDR3 protein. A D gene is named only where the DNA matches it firmly. Only some rows state a clone size, as once, few, many or a class for expanded clones.

TRBV5-1,TRBJ2-3,TRBD2,NA,TGCGCCAGCAGCTTCAGCGGGGCAACAGATACGCAGTATTTT,CASSFSGATDTQYF
TRBV7-3,TRBJ2-3,TRBD2,NA,TGTGCCAGCAGCCCACTAGCGGGAGACGCAGATACGCAGTATTTT,CASSPLAGDADTQYF
TRBV24-1,TRBJ2-3,TRBD2,once,TGTGCCACCAGTGATTTCCCTCTAGCGGGAGTTGAAGATACGCAGTATTTT,CATSDFPLAGVEDTQYF
TRBV6-5,TRBJ2-1,NA,NA,TGTGCCAGCAGTTACACGGGACTTTATACAATGGAGCAGTTCTTC,CASSYTGLYTMEQFF
TRBV18,TRBJ1-5,NA,NA,TGTGCCAGCTCCATAAACGAGGGTGTCAATCAGCCCCAGCATTTT,CASSINEGVNQPQHF
TRBV28,TRBJ2-1,TRBD2,NA,TGTGCCAGCAGTTTACGGCTCACCGAGCGGGAGGGGGTAAATGAGCAGTTCTTC,CASSLRLTEREGVNEQFF
TRBV7-2,TRBJ1-2,TRBD1,NA,TGTGCCAGCAGCTTAGCCAGGGGGCTGTATGGCTACACCTTC,CASSLARGLYGYTF
TRBV11-2,TRBJ2-7,NA,NA,TGTGCCAGCAGCCCCTCCCCACGGGACGAGCAGTACTTC,CASSPSPRDEQYF
TRBV28,TRBJ1-6,NA,NA,TGTGCCAGCAGGACAGTACCTAATTCACCCCTCCACTTT,CASRTVPNSPLHF
TRBV5-1,TRBJ2-3,TRBD2,NA,TGCGCCAGCAGCTTGGTCGGGGGGGTAGCGTTAGATACGCAGTATTTT,CASSLVGGVALDTQYF
TRBV3-1/TRBV3-2,TRBJ2-3,NA,NA,TGTGCTAGCTCACCGGCCAGGGGATCCACAGATACGCAGTATTTT,CASSPARGSTDTQYF
TRBV5-8,TRBJ2-2,TRBD1,NA,TGTGCCAGCAGCCCGGACAGGGGGCCAGGGGAGCTGTTTTTT,CASSPDRGPGELFF
TRBV5-4,TRBJ2-3,NA,NA,TGTGCCAGCAGCTTGGTGGGCACTGCTGACACAGATACGCAGTATTTT,CASSLVGTADTDTQYF
TRBV7-9,TRBJ1-1,NA,NA,TGTGCCAGCAGCTTAGTTTTAGGGGCAGGGAAGAACACTGAAGCTTTCTTT,CASSLVLGAGKNTEAFF
TRBV27,TRBJ1-2,NA,NA,TGTGCCAGCAGTCCCCGGGGGGGCGGATATGGCTACACCTTC,CASSPRGGGYGYTF
TRBV11-2,TRBJ1-4,NA,NA,TGTGCCAGCAGCCCTCCCAACAGACATGAAAAACTGTTTTTT,CASSPPNRHEKLFF
TRBV19,TRBJ2-5,TRBD2,NA,TGTGCCAGTAGTAGGCTAGCGGACCCCCGAGAGACCCAGTACTTC,CASSRLADPRETQYF
TRBV7-3,TRBJ1-6,NA,NA,TGTGCCAGCAGCTTATCGGGGGATAATTCACCCCTCCACTTT,CASSLSGDNSPLHF
TRBV18,TRBJ1-5,NA,NA,TGTGCCAGCTCACCACCGAGCCGACACATAAAGCCCCAGCATTTT,CASSPPSRHIKPQHF
TRBV5-1,TRBJ1-2,NA,NA,TGCGCCAGCAGCTCCGAGGGAGGGATTAGCGGCTATGGCTACACCTTC,CASSSEGGISGYGYTF
TRBV10-3,TRBJ1-3,NA,NA,TGTGCCATCAGTGAATACGAACAGGGAGAGTTAAAAACCATATATTTT,CAISEYEQGELKTIYF
TRBV11-2,TRBJ1-1,TRBD1,NA,TGTGCCAGCAGCTCCGGACAGGGCACTGAAGCTTTCTTT,CASSSGQGTEAFF
TRBV12-3/TRBV12-4,TRBJ2-2,NA,NA,TGTGCCAGCAGTTTAGAGAACATCGGGGAGCTGTTTTTT,CASSLENIGELFF
TRBV7-8,TRBJ2-4,NA,NA,TGTGCCAGCAGCTTACAGGGTAAAGGCAAAAACATTCAGTACTTC,CASSLQGKGKNIQYF
TRBV7-3,TRBJ2-1,TRBD2,NA,TGTGCCAGCAGCTTACGATCCAGCGGGGGACGGAATGAGCAGTTCTTC,CASSLRSSGGRNEQFF
TRBV12-3/TRBV12-4,TRBJ1-2,TRBD1,NA,TGTGCCAGCAGCCCAGGGGGCTACTATGGCTACACCTTC,CASSPGGYYGYTF
TRBV11-2,TRBJ1-1,NA,once,TGTGCCAGCAGCTTAGTTGGCCGGGGTGGGAACACTGAAGCTTTCTTT,CASSLVGRGGNTEAFF
TRBV2,TRBJ2-7,TRBD2,NA,TGTGCCAGCAAGTTCGGGACTAGCGGGAGTACCCACGAGCAGTACTTC,CASKFGTSGSTHEQYF
TRBV4-2,TRBJ2-1,TRBD2,NA,TGTGCCAGCAGCCAAGATAGGAGCGGGAGGGCCAATGAGCAGTTCTTC,CASSQDRSGRANEQFF
TRBV28,TRBJ1-2,TRBD1,NA,TGTGCCAGCAGGATACAGGGGCCAGGTGGCTACACCTTC,CASRIQGPGGYTF
TRBV4-2,TRBJ2-1,NA,NA,TGTGCCAGCAGCCAAGATCCCCCCGGGGATGAGCAGTTCTTC,CASSQDPPGDEQFF
TRBV19,TRBJ1-2,TRBD1,NA,TGTGCCAGTAGTATAGGCGGACAGGGGGACTATGGCTACACCTTC,CASSIGGQGDYGYTF
TRBV2,TRBJ1-2,TRBD1,NA,TGTGCCAGCAGTGACGGACAGGCAACGGAGGACTATGGCTACACCTTC,CASSDGQATEDYGYTF
TRBV25-1,TRBJ1-1,NA,NA,TGTGCCAGCAGTGAATTGCGGGACACTGAAGCTTTCTTT,CASSELRDTEAFF
TRBV19,TRBJ2-7,TRBD2,NA,TGTGCCAGTAGCCCCACAAGGACTAGCGGTTCCTACGAGCAGTACTTC,CASSPTRTSGSYEQYF
TRBV15,TRBJ1-4,NA,NA,TGTGCCACCAGCAGAGAATCCGGCGGATCAACTAATGAAAAACTGTTTTTT,CATSRESGGSTNEKLFF
TRBV19,TRBJ1-4,TRBD1,NA,TGTGCCAGTAATATAAGGGGGACAGGGGGAAATGAAAAACTGTTTTTT,CASNIRGTGGNEKLFF
TRBV5-1,TRBJ2-1,NA,NA,TGCGCCAGCAGCTTGGCCGGGGGTTTGGGAAATGAGCAGTTCTTC,CASSLAGGLGNEQFF
TRBV19,TRBJ2-3,TRBD2,once,TGTGCCAGTAGTTTTTTAGCGGGAGGCCCAACAGATACGCAGTATTTT,CASSFLAGGPTDTQYF
TRBV20-1,TRBJ2-3,NA,NA,TGCAGTGCTAGTCACTTTAGCACAGATACGCAGTATTTT,CSASHFSTDTQYF
TRBV11-2,TRBJ2-7,NA,NA,TGTGCCAGCAGCTTAGCGATATCTGGTCTGACAGAGCAGTACTTC,CASSLAISGLTEQYF
TRBV27,TRBJ2-1,TRBD2,NA,TGTGCCAGCAGTTGGACTAGCGGGGCCCCTTCCCCTTCTTCTGCTGGGCAGTTCTTC,CASSWTSGAPSPSSAGQFF
TRBV2,TRBJ2-2,TRBD2,NA,TGTGCCAGCAGCGGACTAGCGGGAGGGACCGGGGAGCTGTTTTTT,CASSGLAGGTGELFF
TRBV29-1,TRBJ1-3,NA,few,TGCAGCGTCACGCGGCAGACTGGAAACACCATATATTTT,CSVTRQTGNTIYF
TRBV5-4,TRBJ2-1,TRBD1,NA,TGTGCCAGCAGCTTGCGTTGGACAGGATCGCGTGAGCAGTTCTTC,CASSLRWTGSREQFF
TRBV5-6,TRBJ2-3,TRBD2,NA,TGTGCCAGCAGACTCGGCCTAGCGGGGGGCACAGATACGCAGTATTTT,CASRLGLAGGTDTQYF
TRBV29-1,TRBJ1-2,NA,NA,TGCAGCGCAACCGGCAGGTCCTTTCTGAATGGCTACACCTTC,CSATGRSFLNGYTF
TRBV19,TRBJ1-5,NA,NA,TGTGCCAGTAGTATAGGAGAACGTAGCAATCAGCCCCAGCATTTT,CASSIGERSNQPQHF
TRBV29-1,TRBJ1-2,NA,NA,TGCAGCGTCAGCGGGGCAGGGGGCTACACCTTC,CSVSGAGGYTF
TRBV24-1,TRBJ2-5,TRBD2,NA,TGTGCCACCAGTGATTACGGGCGGGGGGTACAAGAGACCCAGTACTTC,CATSDYGRGVQETQYF
TRBV12-5,TRBJ2-1,TRBD2,NA,TGTGCTAGTGCCTTCCGGGACTATCGGGGCAATGAGCAGTTCTTC,CASAFRDYRGNEQFF
TRBV5-1,TRBJ2-3,TRBD1,NA,TGCGCCAGCACAAGGACAGGTGGCACAGATACGCAGTATTTT,CASTRTGGTDTQYF
TRBV5-1,TRBJ1-2,NA,NA,TGCGCCAGCAGCTTACTCGGTGAGGCCTATGGCTACACCTTC,CASSLLGEAYGYTF
TRBV7-3,TRBJ2-2,TRBD1,once,TGTGCCAGCAGCGGACAGGGGGCCACCGGGGAGCTGTTTTTT,CASSGQGATGELFF
TRBV6-5,TRBJ1-1,TRBD1,NA,TGTGCCAGCAGTCCCCGGGACAGGGAAGCTTTCTTT,CASSPRDREAFF
TRBV30,TRBJ2-3,NA,NA,TGTGCCTGGATGGTGAGCCGTAGCACAGATACGCAGTATTTT,CAWMVSRSTDTQYF
TRBV9,TRBJ2-1,TRBD2,few,TGTGCCAGCAGCCCACCGTCGACTAGCGGCTACAATGAGCAGTTCTTC,CASSPPSTSGYNEQFF
TRBV6-5,TRBJ1-5,TRBD1,NA,TGTGCCAGCACAGGGGGGAATCAGCCCCAGCATTTT,CASTGGNQPQHF